This T cell receptor (beta chain) derives from a study of cytomegalovirus exposure and HLA in healthy donors (dated by TCRdb to about 2017). For the study in its entirety: An earlier analysis of several hundred of the donors reported approximately 290 Gb of sequence data and 117 million unique TCR beta sequences from about 200 million T cells. HLA typing included class I and class II loci at four-digit resolution. Among under 450 genotyped donors of the cohort, an average of roughly 240,000 unique TCR beta nucleotide sequences were sequenced per donor, around 20% of them non-productive. The study used immunosequencing to profile the T cell repertoires of several hundred subjects and linked those repertoires to cytomegalovirus serostatus. Donor age, sex, ethnicity and CMV serostatus were collected together with the repertoire data. A later analysis re-examined previously published TCR beta repertoires from about 700 donors and added high-resolution HLA genotyping to investigate patterns of TCR occurrence. Around 320 gigabases of sequencing data and approximately 85 million unique TCR sequences were included in an early release covering 550 to 800 HLA-typed donors. Every repertoire in the discovery cohort had been generated on one and the same sequencing platform. A later genetic analysis used genome-wide SNP genotypes for 398 of the 666 donors, treating that subset as a discovery cohort. Typing coverage differed by locus: A, B, C, DRB1 and DQB1 were typed in about 629-640 donors, DQA1 in about 560, DPA1 in some 610, and DPB1 in 450 to 490. The genetic ancestry cluster associated with self-reported Caucasian donors included roughly 84% of the 398 genotyped donors. The aim of the study was to test whether cataloging public T cell receptors could identify signatures of past pathogen exposure. In addition to the first cohort of 650 to 750 subjects, a separate validation cohort of 130 or so different subjects was used. To predict cytomegalovirus infection status, the study combined high-throughput TCR immunosequencing, statistical association of individual TCRs with disease status, and machine learning. An earlier analysis of around 640 of the donors used high-throughput TCR beta sequencing to judge whether each TCR beta V gene segment behaved as functional or pseudogenic. Four or five DR-DQ haplotypes were handled as single units for association and clustering, since linkage in the cohort was strong. In the later analysis, no new phenotypic data were used to find candidate immune exposures; instead, reliance was placed on TCR beta sequences and their occurrence across donors.

Library preparation employed the immunoSEQ multiplex PCR assay. For the multiplex PCR, a mixture combining 60 forward primers for TCR Vbeta segments and 13 reverse primers for TCR Jbeta segments was used. Amplification of the CDR3 region of rearranged TCR beta genes was performed with a multiplex PCR assay on genomic DNA. Amplified TCR beta libraries were sequenced as 87-base-pair reads on the Illumina HiSeq System. The paper's processing steps were these. A later analysis tallied roughly 76 million unique TCR beta chains across the 700 or so repertoires, and around 12 million of those chains were shared by two or more donors. To remove PCR and sequencing errors, raw reads were error-corrected and collapsed into unique sequences using a nearest-neighbor algorithm that merged closely related sequences. CDR3 sequences were aligned to IMGT reference sequences to assign V, D and J gene segments. For a sequence to be retained, a match of at least six nucleotides was required to both a V gene segment and a J gene segment. A rearrangement was called productive if the CDR3 had no stop codons and remained in frame with V and J, and every other rearrangement was called non-productive. Following IMGT convention, CDR3 was defined as the stretch from the second conserved V-encoded cysteine to the conserved J-encoded phenylalanine. The earlier analysis of some 550 of the donors excluded any sequence lacking an unambiguous match to a single V gene segment. An earlier analysis of some 500 of the donors classified V segments as functional when productive rearrangements were above 56.7% and as segregating when the standard deviation between donors was above 5%. A statistical classification framework was built to diagnose cytomegalovirus status from the catalog of TCR beta chain sequences. A later analysis assigned V and J genes by comparing TCR nucleotide sequences with IMGT/GENE-DB human TR gene sequences. Using the TCRdist pipeline, a later analysis assigned CDR3 sequences along with most-parsimonious VDJ recombination scenarios. In a later analysis, each TCR beta chain was defined by its CDR3 amino acid sequence together with its V-gene family, and reads without a unique V-gene family were excluded. A later analysis removed 500 to 600 highly shared, low-generation-probability nucleotide sequences to deal with suspected cross-contamination and a sequencing artifact. In a later analysis, a clonal expansion index was calculated for each public chain from normalized within-repertoire ranks of inferred template counts. In a later analysis, generation probabilities were computed using a VDJ recombination model fitted to out-of-frame rearrangements, and the results were checked against IGoR. In a later analysis, hypergeometric tests were used to score TCR-TCR, TCR-HLA and TCR-CMV co-occurrence, with a repertoire-size bias correction applied to TCR pairs. A later analysis estimated false discovery rates by permuting HLA or CMV assignments 20 times. In a later analysis, co-occurring TCRs were grouped using DBSCAN, with TCRdist sequence similarity added in when clustering inside HLA-allele-positive subsets. For co-occurrence clustering, repertoires with fewer than 30,000 or more than 120,000 public chains were excluded, along with several repertoires with anomalous nucleotide sharing. TCRdb mirrors the immuneACCESS table, restricted to in-frame sequences. Some clones are absent from its copies; in checked studies, under half trace to an unresolved V gene, and the reason for the others is unknown. V and J calls and clone size are copied from that table; D and trimming were computed from the DNA. The sample yields fewer than 150,000 clones; around 74% were counted once. Clones ranked in the top ten supply less than 4% of the sample.

Concerning this clone: Its antigen specificity is not known. Base qualities are not recorded, but no much larger clone differs from it by a single base.

In the germline V gene, CDR1 corresponds to KGHSH and CDR2 to LQKENI. The cysteine opens and the phenylalanine closes a CDR3 of 13 amino acids. The kept DNA is CDR3 alone, 39 bases in frame from the first base. V sheds 1 base and J sheds 6 bases, leaving 9 bases between their ends. Overall study results and their limits: In a later analysis, most CMV-associated TCR beta chains were found to appear HLA-restricted, with HLA associations seemingly driven largely by CMV exposure. Most TCR sequences were observed very rarely across donors, whereas some public TCRs were present in many individuals. Several of the top co-occurrence clusters appeared to be linked to parvovirus B19, influenza, CMV and Epstein-Barr virus, according to a later analysis. The classifier was reported to diagnose cytomegalovirus status with high specificity and sensitivity in both the original and validation cohorts. This cohort had only TCR beta chains sequenced, and the lack of alpha or paired-chain data limited which features could be detected. According to a later genetic analysis, donors in an Asian-associated ancestry cluster had fewer N-insertions in productive TCRs than the approximately 700-donor mean. In a later analysis, HLA-associated TCR beta chains were found to be more clonally expanded and to have lower generation probabilities than equally common non-associated chains. A total of around 150 TCR beta chains were listed by the study as associated with cytomegalovirus. Specific HLA alleles were associated with more than 15,000 TCR beta sequences at a false discovery rate of 0.05 in a later analysis. Linkage disequilibrium might explain the correlated functional status among segregating V segments, but an unknown experimental factor could not be excluded. In a later genetic analysis, a missense DCLRE1C variant was associated with V-gene and J-gene trimming of TCR beta chains, and the association was replicated in an independent cohort. It was suggested by the authors that the approach could potentially be generalized to other disease states and immunological phenotypes. The sequencing pipeline was judged likely to have produced a cluster of highly shared sequence variants as a technical artifact. A further reported finding was that TCR beta sequences accurately predicted the HLA-A and HLA-B alleles for most subjects in the first cohort. Some 16 rarely observed V segments, including chromosome 9 orphons, were excluded from the earlier analysis of almost 600 of the donors because counts were too low. Because the 87-base-pair reads could not distinguish some IMGT-functional V segments, including TRBV6-2 and TRBV6-3, those segments were excluded. Because HLA typing was unavailable for some donors at each locus, only the typed subset was used in association tests. A few of the identified cytomegalovirus-associated TCR beta chains were confirmed in vitro to be specific for cytomegalovirus antigens. In an earlier analysis of several hundred of the donors, most TCR beta V segments were observed in productive rearrangements about 87% or about 30% of the time, broadly matching IMGT annotations. Roughly uniform sequencing depth across donors was assumed in presence/absence analyses, although this assumption may not hold. When HLA alleles, especially DR and DQ, strongly co-occurred, attributing TCR associations to individual alleles was difficult. In a later analysis, TCR association rates were found to vary across HLA loci, with the most associated TCRs seen for DRB1 alleles and the fewest for HLA-C alleles. For the cohort, immune exposure information was limited to CMV serostatus.

In total, 666 healthy bone marrow donors made up the cohort. All cohort members were sampled while nominally healthy, although unrecorded immune exposures were likely present. The donor tested CMV seronegative and was one of the 352 seronegative cohort members. Every donor gave a peripheral blood sample, and the peripheral blood mononuclear cells from that sample were used for TCR beta sequencing. The Qiagen DNeasy Blood Extraction Kit was used to extract genomic DNA from the blood cell samples. In this chain, TRBV18 is recombined with TRBJ1-2; the D gene is unclear. The sequenced sample consisted of PBMCs. The receptor comes from a man aged 30 to 45 in good health and CMV-seronegative. The nucleotide sequence reads as follows: TGTGCCAGCTCACCACAAGAGGAAGATGGCTACACCTTC. Its product reads: CASSPQEEDGYTF.